This T cell receptor beta chain appears in the sequencing data of a study of prognosis after radiotherapy for stage I lung cancer. Study details: The non-small cell lung cancer patients were all considered medically inoperable, with comorbidities accounting for this in about a dozen of them. Ages of the roughly 13 men and five or six women ranged about 53 to 90 years, median around 74. A few developed distant metastases after radiotherapy (median approximately seven months), and roughly 15 had no significant progression.

Template was genomic DNA; TCR beta CDR3 amplified in two multiplex PCR rounds. For every TRBV and TRBJ gene, a specific primer was used in first-round PCR. A single record per CDR3 protein comes from TCRdb applying MiXCR to the multiplex PCR reads. Counted here are under 35,000 distinct CDR3 sequences, 35% to 45% occurring once; the ten biggest clones make up about 16%. This clonotype was counted at least ten times. Germline values: CDR1 DFQATT, CDR2 SNEGSKA (reference sequence). The CDR3 runs 12 residues. V lost 5 bases and J lost 4, with 11 bases in between. The V call is TRBV20-1, the J call TRBJ2-5; D might be TRBD1 (6 bases). The TCR was taken from a donor of 50 years or more with non-small cell lung cancer. Specimen: PBMCs, collected before or after stereotactic body radiation therapy (not recorded which). The DNA of the CDR3 is TGCAGTGCTCTACAGGGCCGAGAGACCCAGTACTTC. Encoded protein: CSALQGRETQYF.